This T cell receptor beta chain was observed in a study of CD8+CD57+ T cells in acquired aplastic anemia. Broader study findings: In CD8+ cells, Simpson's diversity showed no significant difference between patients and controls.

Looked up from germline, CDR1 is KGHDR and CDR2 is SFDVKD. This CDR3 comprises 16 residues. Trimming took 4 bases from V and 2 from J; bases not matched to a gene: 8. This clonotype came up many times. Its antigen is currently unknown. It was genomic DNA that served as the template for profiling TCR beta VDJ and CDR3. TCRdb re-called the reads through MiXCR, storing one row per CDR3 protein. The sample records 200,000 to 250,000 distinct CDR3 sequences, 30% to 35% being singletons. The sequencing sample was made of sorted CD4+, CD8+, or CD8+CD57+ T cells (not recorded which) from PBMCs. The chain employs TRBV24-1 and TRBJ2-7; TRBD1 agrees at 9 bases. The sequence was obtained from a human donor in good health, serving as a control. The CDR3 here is CATSDQEGQGTYEQYF. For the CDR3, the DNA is TGTGCCACCAGTGACCAGGAGGGACAGGGAACCTACGAGCAGTACTTC.